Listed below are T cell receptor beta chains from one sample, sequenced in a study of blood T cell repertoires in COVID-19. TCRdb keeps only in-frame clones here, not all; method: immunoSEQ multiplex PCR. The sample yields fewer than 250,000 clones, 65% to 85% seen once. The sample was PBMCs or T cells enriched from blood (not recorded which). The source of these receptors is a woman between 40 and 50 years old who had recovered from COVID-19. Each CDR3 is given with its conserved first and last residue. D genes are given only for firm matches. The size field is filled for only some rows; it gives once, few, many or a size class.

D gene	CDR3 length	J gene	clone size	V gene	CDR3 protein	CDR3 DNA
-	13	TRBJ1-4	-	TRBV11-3	CASSLGSYEKLFF	TGTGCCAGCAGCTTAGGCAGTTATGAAAAACTGTTTTTT
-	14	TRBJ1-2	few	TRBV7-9	CASSLGGISYGYTF	TGTGCCAGCAGCTTAGGAGGGATAAGCTATGGCTACACCTTC
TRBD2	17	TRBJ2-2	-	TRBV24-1	CATSDSALAGSTGELFF	TGTGCCACCAGTGATTCCGCGCTAGCGGGGTCCACCGGGGAGCTGTTTTTT
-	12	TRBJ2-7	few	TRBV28	CASSLYGGEQYF	TGTGCCAGCAGTTTATATGGGGGGGAGCAGTACTTC
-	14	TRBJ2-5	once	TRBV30	CAWSFGAYQETQYF	TGTGCCTGGAGTTTCGGTGCGTACCAAGAGACCCAGTACTTC
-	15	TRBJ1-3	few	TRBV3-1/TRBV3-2	CASSQTRAGGNTIYF	TGTGCCAGCAGCCAAACGAGGGCAGGCGGAAACACCATATATTTT
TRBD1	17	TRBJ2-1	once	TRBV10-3	CAISEGTGISSYNEQFF	TGTGCCATCAGTGAAGGGACAGGGATTAGCTCCTACAATGAGCAGTTCTTC
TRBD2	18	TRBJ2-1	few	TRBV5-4	CASSPGGTSGQTYNEQFF	TGTGCCAGCAGCCCGGGGGGGACTAGCGGGCAGACCTACAATGAGCAGTTCTTC
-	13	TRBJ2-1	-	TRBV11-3	CASSVLQYNEQFF	TGTGCCAGCAGCGTCTTACAATACAATGAGCAGTTCTTC
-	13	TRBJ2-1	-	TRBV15	CATSRDYPPPRFF	TGTGCCACCAGCAGAGATTATCCCCCTCCGCGGTTCTTC
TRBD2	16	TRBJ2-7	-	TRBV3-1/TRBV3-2	CASSQGLAGGTYEQYF	TGTGCCAGCAGCCAAGGACTAGCGGGAGGTACCTACGAGCAGTACTTC
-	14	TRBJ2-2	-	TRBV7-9	CASSDTGGTGELFF	TGTGCCAGCAGCGATACTGGGGGGACCGGGGAGCTGTTTTTT
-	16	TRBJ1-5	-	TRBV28	CASSSGAGAGNQPQHF	TGTGCCAGCAGCTCTGGGGCCGGGGCGGGGAATCAGCCCCAGCATTTT
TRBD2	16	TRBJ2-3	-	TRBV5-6	CASSLGPSGSTDTQYF	TGTGCCAGCAGCTTAGGGCCTAGCGGGAGCACAGATACGCAGTATTTT
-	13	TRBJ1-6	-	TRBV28	CATQSSYNSPLHF	TGTGCCACACAAAGCTCCTATAATTCACCCCTCCACTTT
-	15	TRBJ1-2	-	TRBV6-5	CASSYSRQGYYGYTF	TGTGCCAGCAGTTACTCGAGGCAGGGGTACTATGGCTACACCTTC
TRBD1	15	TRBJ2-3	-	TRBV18	CASSLTGTGTDTQYF	TGTGCCAGCTCACTTACCGGGACAGGGACAGATACGCAGTATTTT
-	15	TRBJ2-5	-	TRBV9	CASSVEGQPQETQYF	TGTGCCAGCAGCGTAGAAGGACAGCCACAAGAGACCCAGTACTTC
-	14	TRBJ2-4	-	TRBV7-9	CASSHIRLGGIQYF	TGTGCCAGCAGCCATATACGGCTCGGAGGCATTCAGTACTTC
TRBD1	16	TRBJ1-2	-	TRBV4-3	CASSQDPLDRGIGYTF	TGCGCCAGCAGCCAAGATCCCCTTGACAGGGGCATCGGCTACACCTTC
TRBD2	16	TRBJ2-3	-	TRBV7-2	CASSLGPRTRGDTQYF	TGTGCCAGCAGCTTAGGCCCCCGGACTAGAGGTGATACGCAGTATTTT
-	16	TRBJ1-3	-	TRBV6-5	CASSSLQGSSGNTIYF	TGTGCCAGCAGTTCCCTACAGGGAAGCTCTGGAAACACCATATATTTT
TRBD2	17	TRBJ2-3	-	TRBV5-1	CASSLLASGSPTDTQYF	TGCGCCAGCAGCTTGCTGGCTAGCGGGAGTCCGACAGATACGCAGTATTTT
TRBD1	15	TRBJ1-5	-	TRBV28	CASTWTGAYNQPQHF	TGTGCCAGCACCTGGACAGGGGCCTACAATCAGCCCCAGCATTTT
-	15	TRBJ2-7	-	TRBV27	CASSLYPGKGYEQYF	TGTGCCAGCAGTTTATACCCAGGGAAAGGATACGAGCAGTACTTC
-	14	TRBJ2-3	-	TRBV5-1	CASSLLGDTDTQYF	TGCGCCAGCAGCTTGCTCGGGGACACAGATACGCAGTATTTT
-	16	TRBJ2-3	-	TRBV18	CASSPQGGGRGDTQYF	TGTGCCAGCTCACCTCAAGGGGGGGGAAGAGGAGATACGCAGTATTTT
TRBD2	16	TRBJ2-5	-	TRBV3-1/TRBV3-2	CASSARLADRGETQYF	TGTGCCAGCAGCGCCCGACTAGCGGATAGGGGCGAGACCCAGTACTTC
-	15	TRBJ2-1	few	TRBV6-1	CASSEGGGGYNEQFF	TGTGCCAGCAGTGAAGGAGGGGGGGGTTACAATGAGCAGTTCTTC
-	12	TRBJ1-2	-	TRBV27	CASKTGSYGYTF	TGTGCCAGCAAAACGGGGAGTTATGGCTACACCTTC
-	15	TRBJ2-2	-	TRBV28	CASKPSVANTGELFF	TGTGCCAGCAAACCCTCGGTAGCGAACACCGGGGAGCTGTTTTTT
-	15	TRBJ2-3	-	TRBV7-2	CASSPARSDTDTQYF	TGTGCCAGCAGCCCCGCGAGGAGTGACACAGATACGCAGTATTTT
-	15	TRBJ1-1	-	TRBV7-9	CASSTQPLMNTEAFF	TGTGCCAGCAGCACCCAACCCCTAATGAACACTGAAGCTTTCTTT
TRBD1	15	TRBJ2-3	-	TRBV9	CASSATGDRGDTQYF	TGTGCCAGCAGCGCGACAGGGGACCGTGGGGATACGCAGTATTTT
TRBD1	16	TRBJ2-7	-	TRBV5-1	CASSFPPGQALYEQYF	TGCGCCAGCAGCTTTCCTCCGGGACAGGCTCTCTACGAGCAGTACTTC
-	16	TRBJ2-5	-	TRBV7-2	CASSLRPGEEGETQYF	TGTGCCAGCAGCCTCCGGCCTGGGGAGGAGGGCGAGACCCAGTACTTC
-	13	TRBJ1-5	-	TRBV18	CASSPGGGQPQHF	TGTGCCAGCTCACCGGGGGGGGGTCAGCCCCAGCATTTT
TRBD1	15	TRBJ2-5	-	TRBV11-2	CASSPWTGPQETQYF	TGTGCCAGCAGCCCTTGGACAGGCCCACAAGAGACCCAGTACTTC
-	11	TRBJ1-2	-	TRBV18	CASSPTDGYTF	TGTGCCAGCTCACCGACAGATGGCTACACCTTC
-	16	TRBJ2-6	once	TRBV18	CASSPTRASGANVLTF	TGTGCCAGCTCACCTACCAGGGCCTCTGGGGCCAACGTCCTGACTTTC
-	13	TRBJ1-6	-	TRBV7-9	CASRREGGSPLHF	TGTGCCAGCAGAAGGGAAGGGGGATCACCCCTCCACTTT
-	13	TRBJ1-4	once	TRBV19	CASRTRGDEKLFF	TGTGCCAGTAGGACACGGGGAGATGAAAAACTGTTTTTT
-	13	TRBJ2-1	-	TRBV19	CASSMSTGSEQFF	TGTGCCAGTAGTATGTCTACGGGGAGCGAGCAGTTCTTC
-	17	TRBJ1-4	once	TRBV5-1	CASSPPLGGSSNEKLFF	TGCGCCAGCAGCCCCCCCTTAGGAGGAAGCTCTAATGAAAAACTGTTTTTT
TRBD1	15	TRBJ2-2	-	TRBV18	CASPFGTANTGELFF	TGTGCCAGCCCGTTTGGGACAGCCAACACCGGGGAGCTGTTTTTT
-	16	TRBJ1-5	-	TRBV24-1	CATSDAREGAGQPQHF	TGTGCCACCAGTGATGCCCGCGAGGGCGCGGGGCAGCCCCAGCATTTT
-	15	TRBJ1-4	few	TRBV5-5	CASSLVSRAGEKLFF	TGTGCCAGCAGCTTGGTTTCGAGGGCCGGAGAAAAACTGTTTTTT
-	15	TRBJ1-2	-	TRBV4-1	CASSQGPGMGYGYTF	TGCGCCAGCAGCCAAGGTCCAGGGATGGGCTATGGCTACACCTTC
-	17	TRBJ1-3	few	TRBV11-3	CASSLDIGRASGNTIYF	TGTGCCAGCAGCTTAGATATCGGCAGGGCCTCTGGAAACACCATATATTTT
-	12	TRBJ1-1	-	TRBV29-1	CSVVGPNTEAFF	TGCAGCGTTGTGGGCCCGAACACTGAAGCTTTCTTT
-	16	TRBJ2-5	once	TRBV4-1	CASSQGIGAVQETQYF	TGCGCCAGCAGCCAAGGGATTGGGGCGGTCCAAGAGACCCAGTACTTC
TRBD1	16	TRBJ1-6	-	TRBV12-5	CASGLVLGQGASPLHF	TGTGCTAGTGGTTTGGTACTAGGGCAGGGGGCATCCCCCCTCCACTTT
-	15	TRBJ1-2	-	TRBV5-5	CASSPDPGASYGYTF	TGTGCCAGCAGCCCGGACCCAGGGGCATCCTATGGCTACACCTTC
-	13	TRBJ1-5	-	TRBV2	CASSGQTLQPQHF	TGTGCCAGCAGTGGACAGACCTTACAGCCCCAGCATTTT
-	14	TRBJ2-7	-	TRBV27	CASSLSARTYEQYF	TGTGCCAGCAGTTTATCAGCTAGGACCTACGAGCAGTACTTC
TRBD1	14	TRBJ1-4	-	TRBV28	CASSSGQGSQRLFF	TGTGCCAGTTCTTCAGGACAGGGTTCTCAGCGGCTGTTTTTT
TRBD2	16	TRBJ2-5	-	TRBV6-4	CASSDVPGTREGTQYF	TGTGCCAGCAGTGACGTCCCCGGGACTAGGGAAGGGACCCAGTACTTC
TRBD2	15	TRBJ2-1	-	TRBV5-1	CASSLLAGKGNEQFF	TGCGCCAGCAGCCTACTAGCGGGAAAGGGTAATGAGCAGTTCTTC
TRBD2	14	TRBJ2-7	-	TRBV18	CASSPTSYSYEQYF	TGTGCCAGCTCGCCGACTAGCTACTCCTACGAGCAGTACTTC
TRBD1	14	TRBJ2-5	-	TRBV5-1	CASSSRDREETQYF	TGCGCCAGCAGCTCCCGGGACAGGGAGGAGACCCAGTACTTC